This TCR beta chain appears in the sequencing data of a study of regulatory T cells in long-lasting Graves disease. Study as a whole: Antithyroid drug exposure in newly diagnosed Graves' patients had lasted under 3 months.

This clonotype was detected a few times. Time point in this sample: newly diagnosed GD, antithyroid drugs for less than 3 months. With RNA extracted from PBMCs as input, the TCR library was made. The CDR3 totals 16 residues. Germline V gene lookup returns CDR1 MNHEY and CDR2 SMNVEV (reference sequence). V shed 1 base, J shed 7 bases, and the junction held 5 bases outside the gene matches. Arm-PCR of CDR3 regions and iRepertoire HTBI primers were the basis on which TCR beta libraries were built. A single record per CDR3 protein comes from TCRdb applying MiXCR to the multiplex PCR reads. The repertoire holds some 410,000 distinct CDR3 sequences, with roughly 17% as singletons. The same specimen was also included in a second study, on T cells in Graves' hyperthyroidism and ophthalmopathy. This second study notes: A 13 V-J signature model discriminated ophthalmopathy versus stable hyperthyroidism.

The sequenced sample was peripheral blood mononuclear cells (PBMCs), obtained at new diagnosis, from a patient treated with antithyroid drugs. This sequence joins TRBV27 and TRBJ2-2, with 11 bases aligning to TRBD2. The clonotype was recovered from a woman in her 30s with Graves disease. CDR3 bases: TGTGCCAGCAGTTTATTAGCGGGAGGGTATGGCGGGGAGCTGTTTTTT. Protein: CASSLLAGGYGGELFF.